A selection of T cell receptor beta chains follows, all from one sample in a study of blood T cell repertoires in COVID-19. Clones were read by immunoSEQ multiplex PCR, and TCRdb kept only the in-frame ones, dropping some. The top ten clones hold approximately 14% of a sample with roughly 250,000 clones, approximately 84% of them seen once. The sample consisted of peripheral blood. All receptors come from a person aged 70 to 85 with COVID-19, enrolled during active disease. CDR3s include the opening cysteine and the closing phenylalanine or tryptophan. The D gene is left open where the match is weak. Rows give clone size only sometimes, using once, few, many, or a class for an expanded clone.

.	TRBV5-5	.	TRBJ1-5	15	CASSLVGQFNQPQHF	TGTGCCAGCAGCTTGGTGGGACAATTTAATCAGCCCCAGCATTTT
.	TRBV29-1	TRBD1	TRBJ1-2	12	CSGNRQGGGYTF	TGCAGCGGGAACCGACAGGGCGGTGGCTACACCTTC
.	TRBV7-3	TRBD2	TRBJ2-5	17	CASSLGSGGALQETQYF	TGTGCCAGCAGCTTAGGTAGCGGGGGGGCGTTACAAGAGACCCAGTACTTC
.	TRBV18	TRBD2	TRBJ2-2	16	CASSPRGAGAIGELFF	TGTGCCAGCTCACCGAGGGGAGCGGGAGCGATCGGGGAGCTGTTTTTT
.	TRBV9	TRBD2	TRBJ2-1	21	CASSAAGGGQTGTSGINEQFF	TGTGCCAGCAGCGCGGCGGGCGGGGGCCAGACCGGGACTAGCGGGATTAATGAGCAGTTCTTC
.	TRBV18	TRBD1	TRBJ1-1	15	CASSQSGGENTEAFF	TGTGCCAGCTCACAATCAGGGGGAGAGAACACTGAAGCTTTCTTT
.	TRBV19	.	TRBJ2-7	15	CASSARGVGSYEQYF	TGTGCCAGTAGTGCCAGGGGAGTGGGCTCCTACGAGCAGTACTTC
.	TRBV7-2	.	TRBJ2-1	15	CASSRDSGGYNEQFF	TGTGCCAGCAGCCGGGACAGCGGGGGCTACAATGAGCAGTTCTTC
.	TRBV24-1	TRBD1	TRBJ2-1	15	CATSDKRGTGFEQFF	TGTGCCACCAGTGATAAGAGGGGGACAGGGTTTGAGCAGTTCTTC
.	TRBV7-9	.	TRBJ2-7	16	CASSITAGGYSYEQYF	TGTGCCAGCAGTATAACCGCCGGAGGATACTCCTACGAGCAGTACTTC
.	TRBV4-3	TRBD1	TRBJ1-2	14	CASSQASGGYGYTF	TGCGCCAGCAGCCAAGCTTCAGGGGGCTACGGCTACACCTTC
.	TRBV19	TRBD1	TRBJ1-1	14	CASSKRTGNTEAFF	TGTGCCAGTAGTAAGAGGACAGGAAACACTGAAGCTTTCTTT
.	TRBV6-9	.	TRBJ2-3	16	CASSHPQGNQDDTQYF	TGTGCCAGCAGTCATCCTCAGGGGAACCAGGATGATACGCAGTATTTT
.	TRBV5-1	TRBD2	TRBJ2-7	15	CASSLGRRETYEQYF	TGCGCCAGCAGCCTCGGCCGGCGGGAGACCTACGAGCAGTACTTC
.	TRBV3-1/TRBV3-2	.	TRBJ1-3	15	CASSQNTGSGNTIYF	TGTGCCAGCAGCCAAAATACGGGCTCTGGAAACACCATATATTTT
once	TRBV9	.	TRBJ2-2	19	CASSAIMGMGRTHTGELFF	TGTGCCAGCAGCGCCATCATGGGGATGGGGAGGACACACACCGGGGAGCTGTTTTTT
.	TRBV27	TRBD1	TRBJ1-5	16	CASSDRAEGSNQPQHF	TGTGCCAGCAGCGACAGGGCCGAGGGGAGCAATCAGCCCCAGCATTTT
.	TRBV6-2/TRBV6-3	.	TRBJ1-1	13	CASSYSPVGEAFF	TGTGCCAGCAGTTACTCTCCGGTTGGTGAAGCTTTCTTT
.	TRBV4-2	.	TRBJ1-1	15	CASSPWGGKATEAFF	TGTGCCAGCAGCCCGTGGGGAGGTAAGGCCACTGAAGCTTTCTTT
.	TRBV27	TRBD1	TRBJ2-6	13	CASSLDRVNVLTF	TGTGCCAGCAGTTTAGACAGGGTCAACGTCCTGACTTTC
.	TRBV3-1/TRBV3-2	.	TRBJ1-1	12	CASSQGPSVAFF	TGTGCCAGCAGCCAAGGCCCCAGCGTGGCTTTCTTT
few	TRBV28	.	TRBJ1-4	12	CASSFRDEKLFF	TGTGCCAGCAGTTTCAGGGATGAAAAACTGTTTTTT
.	TRBV5-1	.	TRBJ1-4	16	CASSLKGPATNEKLFF	TGCGCCAGCAGCTTAAAGGGGCCCGCAACTAATGAAAAACTGTTTTTT
.	TRBV29-1	.	TRBJ2-6	13	CSVADTGANVLTF	TGCAGCGTCGCCGACACTGGAGCCAACGTCCTGACTTTC
.	TRBV28	TRBD2	TRBJ2-3	14	CASSGTSTLDTQYF	TGTGCCAGCAGTGGGACTAGCACCTTGGATACGCAGTATTTT
.	TRBV7-9	.	TRBJ2-5	18	CASSLNGGQTKSQETQYF	TGTGCCAGCAGCTTAAATGGGGGACAAACCAAGTCCCAAGAGACCCAGTACTTC
.	TRBV7-3	.	TRBJ2-2	13	CASSLMVQGELFF	TGTGCCAGCAGCTTAATGGTCCAGGGGGAGCTGTTTTTT
.	TRBV28	.	TRBJ1-2	15	CASSFGGQPNYGYTF	TGTGCCAGCAGTTTTGGGGGCCAACCAAACTATGGCTACACCTTC
.	TRBV9	TRBD2	TRBJ2-3	16	CASSVGRGGVTDTQYF	TGTGCCAGCAGCGTAGGACGCGGGGGGGTTACAGATACGCAGTATTTT
.	TRBV7-9	.	TRBJ1-2	13	CASSPRQVHGYTF	TGTGCCAGCAGCCCGCGACAGGTTCATGGCTACACCTTC
.	TRBV7-9	.	TRBJ2-2	16	CASSSPAGRNTGELFF	TGTGCCAGCAGCTCCCCCGCCGGGAGGAACACCGGGGAGCTGTTTTTT
.	TRBV27	.	TRBJ2-5	15	CASSTQPGHLETQYF	TGTGCCAGCAGTACTCAACCGGGACATTTAGAGACCCAGTACTTC
.	TRBV11-2	TRBD1	TRBJ2-1	19	CASSLVSSVDRGYYNEQFF	TGTGCCAGCAGCTTAGTGTCTTCGGTAGACAGGGGGTATTACAATGAGCAGTTCTTC
.	TRBV5-4	.	TRBJ1-4	15	CASSWQGSANEKLFF	TGTGCCAGCAGCTGGCAGGGTTCGGCTAATGAAAAACTGTTTTTT
.	TRBV14	.	TRBJ1-2	15	CASSQDRGLTGGYTF	TGTGCCAGCAGCCAAGATCGGGGTTTGACGGGGGGCTACACCTTC
once	TRBV12-3/TRBV12-4	.	TRBJ2-1	11	CASSLKNEQFF	TGTGCCAGCAGCCTTAAAAATGAGCAGTTCTTC
.	TRBV9	.	TRBJ2-1	17	CASSVPGGGGHLNEQFF	TGTGCCAGCAGCGTACCAGGGGGCGGGGGCCACCTCAATGAGCAGTTCTTC
.	TRBV2	.	TRBJ2-3	15	CASSEVNIPTDTQYF	TGTGCCAGCAGTGAAGTGAACATCCCCACAGATACGCAGTATTTT
few	TRBV27	.	TRBJ2-7	13	CASRLTGRNEQYF	TGTGCCAGCAGACTCACAGGGCGGAACGAGCAGTACTTC
once	TRBV15	TRBD2	TRBJ2-7	13	CATSAGEAYEQYF	TGTGCCACCAGCGCGGGGGAGGCCTACGAGCAGTACTTC
.	TRBV5-4	.	TRBJ2-3	15	CASSLAPHSTDTQYF	TGTGCCAGCAGCTTGGCCCCCCATAGCACAGATACGCAGTATTTT
once	TRBV21-1	.	TRBJ1-2	14	CASSSWTGNYGYTF	TGTGCCAGCAGCTCCTGGACAGGGAACTATGGCTACACCTTC
.	TRBV28	TRBD1	TRBJ2-1	15	CASSAPGTGVNEQFF	TGTGCCAGCAGTGCACCCGGGACAGGTGTAAATGAGCAGTTCTTC
.	TRBV28	.	TRBJ1-3	16	CASSLLSSGGANTIYF	TGTGCCAGCAGTTTATTGTCTTCGGGGGGAGCAAACACCATATATTTT
.	TRBV27	TRBD2	TRBJ2-1	19	CASSLSEGLAGGPPSEQFF	TGTGCCAGCAGTTTATCGGAAGGACTAGCGGGGGGGCCTCCGAGTGAGCAGTTCTTC
once	TRBV6-5	TRBD2	TRBJ2-5	15	CASSALAGGGETQYF	TGTGCCAGCAGCGCATTAGCGGGAGGCGGGGAGACCCAGTACTTC
.	TRBV7-2	.	TRBJ1-2	14	CASSPQGLNYGYTF	TGTGCCAGCAGCCCTCAGGGCCTAAACTATGGCTACACCTTC
.	TRBV7-2	.	TRBJ2-2	14	CASSLVSNTGELFF	TGTGCCAGCAGCTTAGTATCGAACACCGGGGAGCTGTTTTTT
.	TRBV6-5	TRBD1	TRBJ1-5	13	CASSPGGSQPQHF	TGTGCCAGCAGTCCAGGGGGCAGTCAGCCCCAGCATTTT
.	TRBV6-6	.	TRBJ1-1	14	CASSTTAANTEAFF	TGTGCCAGCAGCACAACGGCGGCGAACACTGAAGCTTTCTTT
.	TRBV7-2	.	TRBJ1-3	15	CASSSTRQHGNTIYF	TGTGCCAGCAGCTCGACCAGACAGCACGGAAACACCATATATTTT
.	TRBV27	.	TRBJ2-4	15	CASSSSGLPKNIQYF	TGTGCCAGCAGTTCAAGTGGGCTTCCGAAAAACATTCAGTACTTC
.	TRBV7-2	.	TRBJ1-6	14	CASMNGGNNSPLHF	TGTGCCAGCATGAATGGCGGAAATAATTCACCCCTCCACTTT
.	TRBV7-3	TRBD2	TRBJ2-7	14	CASSLAGGNYEQYF	TGTGCCAGCAGCTTAGCGGGGGGCAACTACGAGCAGTACTTC
.	TRBV5-6	.	TRBJ2-7	12	CASSLSRVLEYF	TGTGCCAGCAGCTTAAGTCGGGTTCTGGAGTACTTC
once	TRBV19	TRBD1	TRBJ1-5	17	CASSIPGTGGSVQPQHF	TGTGCCAGTAGTATCCCAGGGACAGGGGGCTCTGTTCAGCCCCAGCATTTT
.	TRBV30	.	TRBJ1-1	13	CAWRLRGNTEAFF	TGTGCCTGGAGACTTAGGGGAAACACTGAAGCTTTCTTT